The T cell receptor (beta chain) under discussion was sequenced for a study of blood T cell repertoires in COVID-19. The overall study: Donors in the United States, Italy and Spain gave samples during acute or convalescent COVID-19.

In the original analysis: Counts of nucleated cells, estimated from reference gene primer amplification, were obtained. Data came from immunoSEQ multiplex PCR; TCRdb stores just in-frame clones and leaves some out. Clone size and the V and J calls come from that table; the DNA yielded D and trimming. The repertoire has some 240,000 clones, around 83% of them found once; the top ten carry 5% to 7.5%. The CDR3 is made up of 15 amino acids. V shed 6 bases, J shed 4 bases, and the junction held 8 bases outside the gene matches. Germline values: CDR1 MNHEY, CDR2 SVGAGI. Exposed study participants had met a COVID-19 case within 2 weeks before entry.

The V gene is TRBV6-5, the J gene TRBJ1-2; 10 bases line up with TRBD1. This receptor was taken from a woman in her forties or fifties who had been exposed to COVID-19. The sequenced sample was PBMCs or T cells enriched from blood (not recorded which). The CDR3 here is CASSLTGGVGYGYTF. The CDR3 DNA sequence: TGTGCCAGCAGCCTGACAGGGGGCGTGGGCTATGGCTACACCTTC.